This T cell receptor beta chain derives from a study of regulatory T cells in long-lasting Graves disease. Study context: Positive TSH receptor antibodies alongside over 5 years of antithyroid drugs were what marked Graves' disease as persistent.

Time point specified: persistent/refractory GD, antithyroid drugs over 5 years with positive TRAb. PBMCs were the source of the RNA used for TCR sequencing. The source of the patients was an endocrinology department in Xi'an, China. With iRepertoire HTBI primers and Arm-PCR of CDR3 regions, TCR beta libraries were built. TCRdb independently ran MiXCR on the multiplex PCR reads; one entry per CDR3 protein. The table records some 470,000 distinct CDR3 sequences, 20% to 25% of them present only once. This CDR3 spans 17 amino acids. With 8 bases removed from V and 8 bases from J, the gap between germline ends came to 30 bases. CDR1 and CDR2 (germline): GTSNPN, SVGIG (reference sequence).

Sequences were derived from peripheral blood mononuclear cells (PBMCs), sampled when the disease was refractory, from a patient treated with antithyroid drugs. This TCR derives from a female donor with Graves disease. This sequence joins TRBV30 and TRBJ1-4; tentative D call: TRBD1 (5 bases). DNA for the CDR3: TGTGCCCGTCGAGAGTGGGGGGTCCTTCCTCTAGGAGAAAAACTGTTTTTT. Translated, it gives CARREWGVLPLGEKLFF.